The 5 T cell receptor beta chains below were found in one sample sequenced in a study of OX40 agonist ivuxolimab in advanced cancers. Only in-frame clones appear in the TCRdb table, and some are missing; sequencing was by immunoSEQ multiplex PCR. The top ten hold approximately 1.2% of the sample, which has around 63,000 clones, roughly 85% seen once. Source: CD4+ or CD8+ T cells sorted from blood, taken in a trial of the OX40 agonist ivuxolimab. The receptors stem from an adult with an advanced solid tumor such as melanoma, head and neck, liver or kidney cancer.

CDR3 bases: TGCGCCAGTGGGACAGAGCTTCCCTACGAGCAGTACTTC. Amino acid sequence: CASGTELPYEQYF. The chain is built from TRBV10-2 and TRBJ2-7; 7 nucleotides line up with TRBD1. V lost 9 bases, J lost 2 bases, and 7 bases stayed unmatched. CDR1 and CDR2 from the germline V gene are WSHSY and SAAADI. There are 13 residues in the CDR3.

The chain is built from TRBV9 and TRBJ2-2, with 13 bases fitting TRBD2. Germline V gene data show CDR1 as SGDLS and CDR2 as YYNGEE. The length of the CDR3 is 19 residues. With V trimmed by 3 bases and J by 4 bases, 12 bases remained unmatched. The CDR3 DNA reads as TGTGCCAGCAGCGCCCGGGGGACTAGCGGGATGTTTGCCACCGGGGAGCTGTTTTTT. This sequence encodes CASSARGTSGMFATGELFF.

There are a few counts of this clone. The chain is built from TRBV28 and TRBJ2-5, with a possible D match to TRBD1 (6 bases). Trimming stripped 3 bases from V and 0 bases from J, with 11 bases between. The CDR3 spans 15 residues. Per the germline V gene, CDR1 is MDHEN and CDR2 is SYDVKM. Here the CDR3 reads CASSFLTGNQETQYF. The DNA of the CDR3 is TGTGCCAGCAGTTTCCTTACAGGGAACCAAGAGACCCAGTACTTC.

This sequence joins TRBV5-1 and TRBJ2-4; the D gene is possibly TRBD1 (5 bases). V dropped 0 bases and J dropped 8 bases, with 9 bases sitting between them. Germline CDR1 and CDR2: SGHRS and YFSETQ. This CDR3 region has 13 residues. The CDR3 here is CASSLAREDIQYF. DNA for the CDR3: TGCGCCAGCAGCTTGGCCAGGGAAGACATTCAGTACTTC.

V gene TRBV10-3 combines with J gene TRBJ1-4, with D perhaps matching TRBD1 (6 bases). Germline V CDR1 and CDR2: ENHRY, SYGVKD. Trimming pared 4 bases from V and 13 bases from J, leaving 16 bases between. This CDR3 contains 13 residues. CDR3 loop: CAISVEGGDVLFF. The CDR3 DNA reads TGTGCCATCAGTGTAGAGGGGGGCGACGTACTGTTTTTT.